This paragraph reports one T cell receptor beta chain. This sample was taken from a study of chemoradiotherapy in HPV16-positive cancers. Libraries were prepared by immunoSEQ multiplex PCR; TCRdb keeps only in-frame clonotypes and omits some of them. The repertoire holds around 12,000 clones, with less than 80% as singletons. Deletions cut 8 bases from V and 4 bases from J, with 6 bases between. CDR1 is KGHSH and CDR2 is LQKENI in the germline V gene. The CDR3 sequence is 12 residues long. The gene calls are TRBV18 and TRBJ2-6, with D uncertain. The sequence came from a human donor with HPV-associated anogenital cancer. This material was collected from a patient who underwent chemoradiotherapy. This CDR3 reads CASAEGANVLTF. The CDR3 DNA reads TGTGCCAGCGCGGAAGGGGCCAACGTCCTGACTTTC.